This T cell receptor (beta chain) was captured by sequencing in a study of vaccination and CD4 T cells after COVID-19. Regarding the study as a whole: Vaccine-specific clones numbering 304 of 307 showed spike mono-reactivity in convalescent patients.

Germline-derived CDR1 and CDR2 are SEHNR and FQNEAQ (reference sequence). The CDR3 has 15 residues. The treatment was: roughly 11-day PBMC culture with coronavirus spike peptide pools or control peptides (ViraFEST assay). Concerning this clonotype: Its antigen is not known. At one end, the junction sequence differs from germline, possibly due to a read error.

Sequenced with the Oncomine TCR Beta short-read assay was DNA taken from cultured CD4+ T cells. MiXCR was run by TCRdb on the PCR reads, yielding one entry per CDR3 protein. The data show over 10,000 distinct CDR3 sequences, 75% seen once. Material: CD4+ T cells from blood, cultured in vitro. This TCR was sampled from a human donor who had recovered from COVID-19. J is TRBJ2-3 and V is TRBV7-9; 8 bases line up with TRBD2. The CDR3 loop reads CAGSRWGLDTDTQYF. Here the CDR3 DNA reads TGTGCCGGCAGCCGGTGGGGACTAGACACAGATACGCAGTATTTT.